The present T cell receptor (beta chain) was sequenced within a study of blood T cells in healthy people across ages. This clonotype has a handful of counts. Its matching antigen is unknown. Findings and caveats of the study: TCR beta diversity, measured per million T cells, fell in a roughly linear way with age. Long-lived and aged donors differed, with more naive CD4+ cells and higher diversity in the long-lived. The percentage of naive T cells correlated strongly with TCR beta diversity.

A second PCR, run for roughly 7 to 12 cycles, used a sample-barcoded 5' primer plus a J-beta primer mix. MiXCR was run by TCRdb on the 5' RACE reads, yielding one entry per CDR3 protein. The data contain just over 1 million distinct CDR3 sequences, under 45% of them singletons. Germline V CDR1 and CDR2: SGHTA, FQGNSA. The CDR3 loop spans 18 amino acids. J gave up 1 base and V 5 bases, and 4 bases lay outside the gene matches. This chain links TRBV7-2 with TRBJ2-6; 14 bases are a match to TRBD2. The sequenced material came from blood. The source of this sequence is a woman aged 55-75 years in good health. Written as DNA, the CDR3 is TGTGCCAGCAGCCCGACTAGCGGGAGGGCATCTGGGGCCAACGTCCTGACTTTC. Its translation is CASSPTSGRASGANVLTF. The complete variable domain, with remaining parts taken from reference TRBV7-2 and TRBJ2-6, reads GAGVSQSPSNKVTEKGKDVELRCDPISGHTALYWYRQSLGQGLEFLIYFQGNSAPDKSGLPSDRFSAERTGGSVSTLTIQRTQQEDSAVYLCASSPTSGRASGANVLTFGAGSRLTVL.